The rows below give T cell receptor beta chains drawn from one sample of a study of tumor T cells in aggressive B-cell lymphoma. TCRdb's table, derived via immunoSEQ multiplex PCR, lists solely in-frame clones and lacks some. The table includes around 1,700 clones, roughly 89% detected once. Specimen: tumor tissue. Receptor source: an adult with diffuse large B cell lymphoma. Both conserved end residues are part of each CDR3. A D gene is named only where the DNA matches it firmly. Some rows have no size entry. The others give once, few or many, or a class for an expanded clone.

v_call	d_call	clone_size	j_call	cdr3_aa	cdr3_nt
TRBV20-1	.	.	TRBJ2-7	CSAPVDVEQYF	TGCAGTGCTCCGGTTGATGTCGAGCAGTACTTC
TRBV11-2	.	.	TRBJ2-3	CASSLFGGQRDTQYF	TGTGCCAGCAGCTTATTCGGGGGACAGAGAGATACGCAGTATTTT
TRBV19	TRBD1	.	TRBJ1-1	CASSTTYWTGGNTEAFF	TGTGCCAGTAGTACTACATATTGGACAGGGGGGAACACTGAAGCTTTCTTT
TRBV19	TRBD2	.	TRBJ2-4	CASSRASGDIQYF	TGTGCCAGTAGTAGGGCTAGCGGGGACATTCAGTACTTC
TRBV10-3	TRBD2	.	TRBJ2-1	CAISEAGGRSYNEQFF	TGTGCCATCAGTGAGGCGGGGGGCCGGTCCTACAATGAGCAGTTCTTC
TRBV5-4	TRBD1	.	TRBJ2-3	CASSLEGAGDTQYF	TGTGCCAGCAGCTTAGAGGGGGCGGGAGATACGCAGTATTTT
TRBV5-1	.	.	TRBJ2-5	CASSLTQGEETQYF	TGCGCCAGCAGCTTGACACAGGGAGAAGAGACCCAGTACTTC
TRBV15	.	.	TRBJ1-5	CATSALGGRNVARPQHF	TGTGCCACCAGCGCCCTGGGCGGGCGAAACGTGGCCAGGCCCCAGCATTTT
TRBV5-3	TRBD1	few	TRBJ1-2	CARSLRDRFYGYTF	TGTGCCAGAAGCTTACGGGACAGGTTCTATGGCTACACCTTC
TRBV5-1	TRBD1	.	TRBJ2-1	CASSLGDRRGEQFF	TGCGCCAGCAGCTTGGGGGACAGGAGAGGTGAGCAGTTCTTC
TRBV9	.	once	TRBJ1-2	CASSVGWGGGYTF	TGTGCCAGCAGCGTAGGATGGGGAGGAGGCTACACCTTC
TRBV5-1	.	.	TRBJ1-5	CASSFGGVGQPQHF	TGCGCCAGCAGCTTTGGGGGGGTTGGGCAGCCCCAGCATTTT
TRBV5-4	.	few	TRBJ1-4	CASKGAEENEKLFF	TGTGCCAGCAAAGGTGCTGAGGAGAATGAAAAACTGTTTTTT
TRBV11-2	.	.	TRBJ2-5	CASSFQRPGETQYF	TGTGCCAGCAGCTTTCAGCGACCAGGGGAGACCCAGTACTTC
TRBV7-9	TRBD2	.	TRBJ2-1	CASSLDSQGGMWGEQFF	TGTGCCAGCAGCTTAGATAGTCAGGGAGGGATGTGGGGTGAGCAGTTCTTC
TRBV4-1	.	.	TRBJ2-3	CASSQNPAGGTDTQYF	TGCGCCAGCAGCCAGAACCCAGCCGGGGGCACAGATACGCAGTATTTT
TRBV27	TRBD1	.	TRBJ1-5	CASSLLGQGGQPQHF	TGTGCCAGCAGTTTATTAGGACAGGGGGGCCAGCCCCAGCATTTT
TRBV19	.	few	TRBJ2-7	CATRDTSSYEQYF	TGTGCCACCCGGGACACCAGCTCCTACGAGCAGTACTTC
TRBV27	TRBD1	.	TRBJ1-5	CASSPDRGPNQPQHF	TGTGCCAGCAGTCCCGACAGGGGCCCCAATCAGCCCCAGCATTTT
TRBV27	TRBD1	.	TRBJ2-4	CASSLTLRPRQGKNIQYF	TGTGCCAGCAGTTTAACACTCCGCCCACGACAGGGGAAAAACATTCAGTACTTC
TRBV18	TRBD1	.	TRBJ1-5	CASSPGTGKVQPQHF	TGTGCCAGCTCACCCGGGACAGGGAAGGTTCAGCCCCAGCATTTT
TRBV19	TRBD1	.	TRBJ1-2	CASTVQGNYGYTF	TGTGCCAGTACCGTACAGGGGAACTATGGCTACACCTTC
TRBV19	TRBD2	.	TRBJ2-1	CASSMGPLAGGPYNEQFF	TGTGCCAGTAGTATGGGTCCCCTAGCGGGGGGGCCTTACAATGAGCAGTTCTTC
TRBV9	.	.	TRBJ2-5	CASSARRDSQETQYF	TGTGCCAGCAGCGCGAGGAGGGACAGCCAAGAGACCCAGTACTTC
TRBV27	.	.	TRBJ2-7	CASSLFRGASYEQYF	TGTGCCAGCAGTTTGTTCAGGGGGGCCTCCTACGAGCAGTACTTC
TRBV2	.	.	TRBJ1-1	CASRDRTEAFF	TGTGCCAGCCGGGATCGGACTGAAGCTTTCTTT